The following is a TCR beta chain sequence with its context. The antigen remains undetermined. The data belong to a study of cytomegalovirus exposure and HLA in healthy donors. Across the whole study: Tens of millions of unique TCRs, all from HLA-typed donors, were included in an early release of the data. Study-wide results and caveats: Researchers reported that a few CMV-associated chains were confirmed in vitro as CMV antigen-specific. Later analysis demonstrated an association between a missense DCLRE1C variant and TCR beta V- and J-gene trimming.

Germline CDR1 and CDR2: LNHDA and SQIVND (reference sequence). The junction had 6 bases not matched to a gene; V was cut back by 8 bases and J by 0 bases. The CDR3 has 15 amino acids. The PCR contained 60 Vbeta and 13 Jbeta primers. Produced via immunoSEQ multiplex PCR; TCRdb's table is partial and in-frame only. The table lists more than 95,000 clones, approximately 83% of them singletons. The chain recombines TRBV19 with TRBJ2-4; 8 nucleotides align to TRBD1. Sequencing input: PBMCs. The receptor's source is a young man in good health and CMV-seronegative. The CDR3, as DNA: TGTGCCAGTGGGACAGGCCAGCTAGCCAAAAACATTCAGTACTTC. Protein product: CASGTGQLAKNIQYF.